Described below is a single T cell receptor (beta chain) sequence and its context. Its antigen remains unknown. Sequenced by immunoSEQ multiplex PCR; TCRdb stores in-frame clones only, minus some. The table lists some 140,000 clones, roughly 92% of them singletons. The source of the sample is a study of T cell responses to AZD1222 COVID-19 vaccine. Study-level results: Repertoires were obtained only post-peak T cell response.

The sequences come from peripheral blood, collected on day 0 of AZD1222 vaccination. The sequence was collected from an adult in good health.

CDR3 bases: TGTGCCAGCAGCTCCGGAGGGGCATCTAGCTCCTACAATGAGCAGTTCTTC. Translation gives CASSSGGASSSYNEQFF. The chain uses TRBV5-6 and TRBJ2-1; possible D gene TRBD2, 6 bases. Trimming cost V 3 bases and J 0 bases, with 16 bases left between them. In germline, CDR1 is SGHDT, CDR2 YYEEEE. This CDR3 comprises 17 residues.